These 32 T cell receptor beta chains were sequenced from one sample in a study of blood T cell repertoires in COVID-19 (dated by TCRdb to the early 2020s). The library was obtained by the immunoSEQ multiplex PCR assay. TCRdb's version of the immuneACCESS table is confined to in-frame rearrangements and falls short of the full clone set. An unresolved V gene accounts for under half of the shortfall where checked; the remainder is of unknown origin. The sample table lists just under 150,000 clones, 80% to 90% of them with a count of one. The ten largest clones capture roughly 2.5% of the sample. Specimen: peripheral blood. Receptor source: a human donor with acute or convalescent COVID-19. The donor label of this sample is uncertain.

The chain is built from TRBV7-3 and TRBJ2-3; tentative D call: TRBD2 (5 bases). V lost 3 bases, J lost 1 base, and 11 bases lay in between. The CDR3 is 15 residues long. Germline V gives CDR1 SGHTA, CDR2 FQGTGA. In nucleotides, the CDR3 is TGTGCCAGCAGCTTGGACGGAGGTCGCACAGATACGCAGTATTTT. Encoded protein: CASSLDGGRTDTQYF.

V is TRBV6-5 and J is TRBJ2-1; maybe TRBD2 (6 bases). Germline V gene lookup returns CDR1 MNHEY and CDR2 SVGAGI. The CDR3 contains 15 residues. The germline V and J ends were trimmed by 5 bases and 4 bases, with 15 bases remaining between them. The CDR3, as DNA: TGTGCCAGCAGTCCGCCTCCGGGAGAATACAATGAGCAGTTCTTC. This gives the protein CASSPPPGEYNEQFF.

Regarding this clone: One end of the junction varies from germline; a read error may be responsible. This chain's CDR3 is CASIPRTSGVKNTGGLFF. The CDR3 DNA reads TGTGCCAGTATCCCGAGGACTAGCGGGGTTAAGAACACCGGGGGGCTGTTTTTT. The chain couples TRBV19 to TRBJ2-2; 12 nucleotides align to TRBD2. The CDR3 covers 18 residues. Germline CDR1 and CDR2: LNHDA and SQIVND (reference sequence).

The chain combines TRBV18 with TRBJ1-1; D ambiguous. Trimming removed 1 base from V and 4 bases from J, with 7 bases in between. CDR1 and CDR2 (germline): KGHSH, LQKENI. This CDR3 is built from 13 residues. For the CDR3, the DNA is TGTGCCAGCTCACCACGACATCCCACTGAAGCTTTCTTT. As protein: CASSPRHPTEAFF.

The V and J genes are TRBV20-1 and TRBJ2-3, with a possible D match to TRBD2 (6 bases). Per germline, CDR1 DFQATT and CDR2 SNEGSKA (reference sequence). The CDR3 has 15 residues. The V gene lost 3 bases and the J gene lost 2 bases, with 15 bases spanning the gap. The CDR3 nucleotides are TGCAGTGCTAGTAGAGGCGGGACGTTCACAGATACGCAGTATTTT. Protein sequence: CSASRGGTFTDTQYF.

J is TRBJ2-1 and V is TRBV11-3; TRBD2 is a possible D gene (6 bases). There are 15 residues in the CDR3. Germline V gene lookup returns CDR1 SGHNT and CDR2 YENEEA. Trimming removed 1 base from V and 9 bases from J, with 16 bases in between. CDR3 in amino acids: CASSLVVGGLVEQFF. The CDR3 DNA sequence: TGTGCCAGCAGCTTAGTGGTCGGAGGGCTGGTTGAGCAGTTCTTC.

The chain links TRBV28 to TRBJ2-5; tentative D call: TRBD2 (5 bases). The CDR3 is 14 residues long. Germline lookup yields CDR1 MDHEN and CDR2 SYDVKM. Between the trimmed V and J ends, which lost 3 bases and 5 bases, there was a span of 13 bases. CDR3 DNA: TGTGCCAGCAGTTTTCAAGAGGGATCGGAGACCCAGTACTTC. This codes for CASSFQEGSETQYF.

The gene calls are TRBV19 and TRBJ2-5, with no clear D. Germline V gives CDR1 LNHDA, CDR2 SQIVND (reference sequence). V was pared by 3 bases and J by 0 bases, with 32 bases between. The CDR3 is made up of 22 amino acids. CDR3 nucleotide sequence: TGTGCCAGTAGTATTTCACTGGCGACACGTCTCATACTCTGCCGGAACCAAGAGACCCAGTACTTC. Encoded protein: CASSISLATRLILCRNQETQYF.

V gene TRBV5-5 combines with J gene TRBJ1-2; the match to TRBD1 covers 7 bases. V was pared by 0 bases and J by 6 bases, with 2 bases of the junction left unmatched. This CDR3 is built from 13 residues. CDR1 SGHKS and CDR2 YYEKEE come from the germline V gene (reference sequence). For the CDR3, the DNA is TGTGCCAGCAGCTTGGGACAGGGTGATGGCTACACCTTC. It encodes CASSLGQGDGYTF.

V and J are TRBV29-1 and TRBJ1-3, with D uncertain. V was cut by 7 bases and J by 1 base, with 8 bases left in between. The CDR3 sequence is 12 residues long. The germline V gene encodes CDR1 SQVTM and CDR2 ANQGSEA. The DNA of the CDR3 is TGCAGCGCCACGGTATCTGGAAACACCATATATTTT. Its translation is CSATVSGNTIYF. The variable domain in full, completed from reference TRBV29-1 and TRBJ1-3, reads SAVISQKPSRDICQRGTSLTIQCQVDSQVTMMFWYRQQPGQSLTLIATANQGSEATYESGFVIDKFPISRPNLTFSTLTVSNMSPEDSSIYLCSATVSGNTIYFGEGSWLTVV.

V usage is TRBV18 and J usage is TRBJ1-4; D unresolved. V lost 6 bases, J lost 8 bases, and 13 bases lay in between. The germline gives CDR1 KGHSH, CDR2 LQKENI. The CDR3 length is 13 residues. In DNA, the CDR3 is TGTGCCAGCTCTCCGACTTTAGAGGAAAAACTGTTTTTT. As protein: CASSPTLEEKLFF.

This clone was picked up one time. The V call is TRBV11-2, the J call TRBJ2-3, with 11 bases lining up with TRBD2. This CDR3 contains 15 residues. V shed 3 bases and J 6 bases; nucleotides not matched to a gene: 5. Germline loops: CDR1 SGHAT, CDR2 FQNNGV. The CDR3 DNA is TGTGCCAGCAGCTTGAATAGCGGGAGGGCGGATACGCAGTATTTT. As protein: CASSLNSGRADTQYF.

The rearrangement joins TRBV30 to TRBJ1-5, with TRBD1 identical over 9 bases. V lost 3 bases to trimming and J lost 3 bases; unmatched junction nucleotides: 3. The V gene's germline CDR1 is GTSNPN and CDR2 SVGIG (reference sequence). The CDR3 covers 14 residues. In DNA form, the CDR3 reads TGTGCCTGGAGGGGACAGGGACTCAATCAGCCCCAGCATTTT. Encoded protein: CAWRGQGLNQPQHF.

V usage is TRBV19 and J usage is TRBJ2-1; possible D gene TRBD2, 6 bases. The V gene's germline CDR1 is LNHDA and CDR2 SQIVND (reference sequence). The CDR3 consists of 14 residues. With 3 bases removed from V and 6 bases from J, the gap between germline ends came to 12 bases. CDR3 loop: CASSIGRRGNEQFF. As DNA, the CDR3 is TGTGCCAGTAGTATTGGCAGGCGGGGCAATGAGCAGTTCTTC.

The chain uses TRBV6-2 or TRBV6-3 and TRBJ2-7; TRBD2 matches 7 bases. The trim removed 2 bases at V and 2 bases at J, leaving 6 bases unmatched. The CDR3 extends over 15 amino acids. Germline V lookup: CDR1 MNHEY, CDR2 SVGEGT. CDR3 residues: CASSYGLADTYEQYV. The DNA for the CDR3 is TGTGCCAGCAGTTACGGTCTAGCGGATACCTACGAGCAGTACGTC.

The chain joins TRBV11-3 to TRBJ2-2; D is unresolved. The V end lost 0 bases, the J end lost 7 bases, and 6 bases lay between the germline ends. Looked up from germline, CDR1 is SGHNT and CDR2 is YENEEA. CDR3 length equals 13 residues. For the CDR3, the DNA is TGTGCCAGCAGCTTAGATTTCGGCGGGGAGCTGTTTTTT. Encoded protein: CASSLDFGGELFF. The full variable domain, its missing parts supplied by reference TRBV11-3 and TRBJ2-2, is EAGVVQSPRYKIIEKKQPVAFWCNPISGHNTLYWYLQNLGQGPELLIRYENEEAVDDSQLPKDRFSAERLKGVDSTLKIQPAELGDSAVYLCASSLDFGGELFFGEGSRLTVL.

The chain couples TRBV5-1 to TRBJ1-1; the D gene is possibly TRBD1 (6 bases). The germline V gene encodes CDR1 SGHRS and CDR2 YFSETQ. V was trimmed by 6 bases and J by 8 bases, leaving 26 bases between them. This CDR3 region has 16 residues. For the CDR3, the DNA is TGCGCCAGCAAGGATCTTTTCCAGGGGAGGGTAGAAGAAGCTTTCTTT. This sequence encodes CASKDLFQGRVEEAFF.

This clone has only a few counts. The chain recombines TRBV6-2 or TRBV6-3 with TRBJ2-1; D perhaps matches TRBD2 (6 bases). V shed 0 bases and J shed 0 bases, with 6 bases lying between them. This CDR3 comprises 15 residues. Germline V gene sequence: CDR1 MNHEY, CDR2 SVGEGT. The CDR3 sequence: CASSYSGGSYNEQFF. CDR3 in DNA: TGTGCCAGCAGTTACTCGGGGGGCTCCTACAATGAGCAGTTCTTC.

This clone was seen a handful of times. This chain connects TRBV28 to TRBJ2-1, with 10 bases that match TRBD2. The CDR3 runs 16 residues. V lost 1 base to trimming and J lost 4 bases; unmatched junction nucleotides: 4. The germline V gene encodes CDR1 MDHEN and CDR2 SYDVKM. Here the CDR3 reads CASSLSASGGYNEQFF. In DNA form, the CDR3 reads TGTGCCAGCAGTTTATCTGCTAGCGGGGGATACAATGAGCAGTTCTTC.

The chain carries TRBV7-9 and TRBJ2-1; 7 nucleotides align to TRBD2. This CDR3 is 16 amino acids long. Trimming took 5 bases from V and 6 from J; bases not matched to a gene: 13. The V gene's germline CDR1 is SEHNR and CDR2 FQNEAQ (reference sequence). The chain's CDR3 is CASSRRGLDRFNEQFF. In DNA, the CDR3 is TGTGCCAGCAGCAGACGTGGACTAGATAGGTTCAATGAGCAGTTCTTC.

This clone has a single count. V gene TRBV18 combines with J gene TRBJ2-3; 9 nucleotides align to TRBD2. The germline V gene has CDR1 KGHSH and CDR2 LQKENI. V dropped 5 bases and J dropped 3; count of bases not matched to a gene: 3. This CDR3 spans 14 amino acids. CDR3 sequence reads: CASSLAGGTDTQYF. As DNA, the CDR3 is TGTGCCAGCTCATTGGCGGGGGGGACAGATACGCAGTATTTT.

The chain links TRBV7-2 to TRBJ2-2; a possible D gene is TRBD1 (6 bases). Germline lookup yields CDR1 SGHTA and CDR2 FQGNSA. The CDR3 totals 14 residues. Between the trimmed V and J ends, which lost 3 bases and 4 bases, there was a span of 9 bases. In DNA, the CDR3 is TGTGCCAGCAGCTTTACCAGGGGCACCGGGGAGCTGTTTTTT. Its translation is CASSFTRGTGELFF.

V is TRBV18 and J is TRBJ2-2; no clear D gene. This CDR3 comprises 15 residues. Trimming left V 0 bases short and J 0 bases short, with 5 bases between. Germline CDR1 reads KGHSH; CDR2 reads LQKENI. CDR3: CASSPPGTNTGELFF. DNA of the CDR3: TGTGCCAGCTCACCACCGGGCACGAACACCGGGGAGCTGTTTTTT.

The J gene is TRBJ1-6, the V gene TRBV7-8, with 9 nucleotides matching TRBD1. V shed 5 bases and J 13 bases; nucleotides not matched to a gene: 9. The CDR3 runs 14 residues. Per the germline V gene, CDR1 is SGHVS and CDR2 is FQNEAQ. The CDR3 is CASSLGGQGTPLHF. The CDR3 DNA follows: TGTGCCAGCAGCCTCGGCGGACAGGGGACCCCCCTCCACTTT.

The chain's CDR3 is CSVAGTRSYGYTF. In DNA form, the CDR3 reads TGCAGCGTTGCCGGGACTCGTTCCTATGGCTACACCTTC. The V call is TRBV29-1, the J call TRBJ1-2; D perhaps matches TRBD1 (5 bases). The CDR3 contains 13 residues. Germline V gene data show CDR1 as SQVTM and CDR2 as ANQGSEA. V was shortened by 4 bases and J by 4 bases, with 13 bases between the two germline ends.

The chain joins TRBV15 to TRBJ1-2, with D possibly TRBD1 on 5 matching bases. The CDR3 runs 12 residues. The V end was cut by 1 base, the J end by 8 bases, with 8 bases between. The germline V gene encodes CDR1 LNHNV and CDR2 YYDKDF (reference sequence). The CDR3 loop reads CATSRGGGGYTF. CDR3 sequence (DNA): TGTGCCACCAGCAGAGGGGGGGGAGGCTACACCTTC.

The CDR3, as DNA: TGCAGCGTTGTCCTACCTGCTTGGACAGGGACATATACCTACGAGCAGTACGTC. Amino acid sequence: CSVVLPAWTGTYTYEQYV. The chain couples TRBV29-1 to TRBJ2-7, with TRBD1 identical over 8 bases. The V gene end was trimmed by 4 bases and the J gene end by 2 bases; junction bases not matched to a gene: 19. From germline, CDR1 is SQVTM and CDR2 ANQGSEA. The CDR3 totals 18 residues.

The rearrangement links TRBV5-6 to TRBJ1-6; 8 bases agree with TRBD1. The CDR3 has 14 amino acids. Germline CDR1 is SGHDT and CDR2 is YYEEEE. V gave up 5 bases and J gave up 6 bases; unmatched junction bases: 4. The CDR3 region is CASSRDRFNSPLHF. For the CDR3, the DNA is TGTGCCAGCAGTCGGGACAGGTTTAATTCACCCCTCCACTTT.

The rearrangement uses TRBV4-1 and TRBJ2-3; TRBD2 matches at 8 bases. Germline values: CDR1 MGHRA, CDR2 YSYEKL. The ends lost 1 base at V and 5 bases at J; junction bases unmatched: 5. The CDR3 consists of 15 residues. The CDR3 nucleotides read TGCGCCAGCAGCCAAGTTGACCTAGCGGGAGATACGCAGTATTTT. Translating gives CASSQVDLAGDTQYF.

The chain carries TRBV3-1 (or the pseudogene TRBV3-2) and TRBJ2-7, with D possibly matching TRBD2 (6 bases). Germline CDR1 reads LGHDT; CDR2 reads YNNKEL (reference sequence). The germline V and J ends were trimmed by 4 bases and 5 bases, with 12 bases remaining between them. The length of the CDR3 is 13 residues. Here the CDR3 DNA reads TGTGCCAGCAGCCTGGCGGGGTGGGACGAGCAGTACGTC. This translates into CASSLAGWDEQYV.

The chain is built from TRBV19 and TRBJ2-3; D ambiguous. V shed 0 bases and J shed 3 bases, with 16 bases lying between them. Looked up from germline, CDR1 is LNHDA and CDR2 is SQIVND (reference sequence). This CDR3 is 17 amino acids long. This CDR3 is CASSIDGGVARTDTQYF. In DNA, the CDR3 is TGTGCCAGTAGTATAGATGGCGGTGTGGCGCGTACAGATACGCAGTATTTT.

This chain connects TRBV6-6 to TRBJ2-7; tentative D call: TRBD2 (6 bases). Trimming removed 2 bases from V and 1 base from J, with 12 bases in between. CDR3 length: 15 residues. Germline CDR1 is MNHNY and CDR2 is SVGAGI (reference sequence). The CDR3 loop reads CASSYTRGSSYEQYV. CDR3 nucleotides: TGTGCCAGCAGTTACACACGGGGGTCATCCTACGAGCAGTACGTC.